The 11 T cell receptor beta chains below come from one sample, sequenced in a study of technical replicates of blood from a few donors. Sequencing used immunoSEQ multiplex PCR; TCRdb keeps in-frame clones, though not all of them. Of 60,000 to 90,000 clones in the sample, roughly 94% were seen once. The sequenced sample consisted of T cells isolated from PBMCs. The origin of the receptors is a human donor in good health.

The chain is built from TRBV7-3 and TRBJ2-5; perhaps TRBD2 as D (6 bases). Germline CDR1 SGHTA, CDR2 FQGTGA. V was pared by 5 bases and J by 1 base, with 14 bases between. This CDR3 has 15 amino acids. DNA for the CDR3: TGTGCCAGCAGCACCTCGGGAGTGATCCAAGAGACCCAGTACTTC. The encoded protein is CASSTSGVIQETQYF.

The rearrangement uses TRBV7-9 and TRBJ1-1; TRBD1 aligns across 7 bases. This CDR3 comprises 13 residues. The junction had 3 bases not matched to a gene; V was cut back by 4 bases and J by 4 bases. Germline V gene data show CDR1 as SEHNR and CDR2 as FQNEAQ (reference sequence). The CDR3 here is CASSSSGGTEAFF. The CDR3 nucleotides are TGTGCCAGCAGCTCCTCAGGGGGCACTGAAGCTTTCTTT.

This clone was detected only once. The chain joins TRBV27 to TRBJ2-3, with no clear D. Trimming shortened V by 5 bases and J by 7 bases, and 10 bases separated the two germline ends. Germline V lookup: CDR1 MNHEY, CDR2 SMNVEV (reference sequence). The CDR3 is 12 amino acids. CDR3 residues: CASSPSGNTQYF. The CDR3 DNA reads TGTGCCAGCAGTCCCTCAGGCAATACGCAGTATTTT.

The V gene is TRBV5-1, the J gene TRBJ2-3; 8 bases line up with TRBD2. CDR1 is SGHRS and CDR2 is YFSETQ in the germline V gene. V shed 0 bases and J 6 bases; nucleotides not matched to a gene: 6. The CDR3 has 15 residues. The CDR3 loop is CASSLGRLASDTQYF. The CDR3 bases are TGCGCCAGCAGCTTGGGGAGACTAGCGTCCGATACGCAGTATTTT.

V and J are TRBV2 and TRBJ1-6; no definite D call. Germline V gives CDR1 SNHLY, CDR2 FYNNEI. V was trimmed by 8 bases and J by 0 bases, leaving 5 bases between them. This CDR3 has 13 residues. The CDR3 nucleotides read TGTGCCAGCGGCAGCTCCTATAATTCACCCCTCCACTTT. This sequence encodes CASGSSYNSPLHF.

The V gene is TRBV28, the J gene TRBJ2-5; 7 positions match TRBD1. The CDR3 consists of 15 residues. The germline V gene has CDR1 MDHEN and CDR2 SYDVKM. V shed 10 bases, J shed 2 bases, and the junction held 13 bases outside the gene matches. Here the CDR3 reads CATVTSGTAQETQYF. The CDR3 bases are TGTGCCACCGTCACCTCAGGGACAGCTCAAGAGACCCAGTACTTC.

The chain has TRBV29-1 and TRBJ2-1, with 9 positions matching TRBD1. The CDR3 has 13 residues. Germline trimming cut 7 bases from V and 7 bases from J; bases unmatched to any gene: 8. The germline gives CDR1 SQVTM, CDR2 ANQGSEA. CDR3 sequence: CSDTDRGGNEQFF. CDR3 in DNA: TGCAGCGACACGGACAGGGGAGGGAATGAGCAGTTCTTC.

The chain is built from TRBV14 and TRBJ2-1; no firm D call. V was shortened by 1 base and J by 6 bases, with 13 bases between the two germline ends. The CDR3 has 15 residues. Germline V gene sequence: CDR1 SGHDN, CDR2 FVKESK. This chain's CDR3 is CASSQATSNSNEQFF. Written as DNA, the CDR3 is TGTGCCAGCAGCCAAGCCACCTCAAACTCCAATGAGCAGTTCTTC.

With respect to this clone: The junction does not match germline at one end; this may be a read error. This rearrangement joins TRBV7-7 to TRBJ2-3; 8 bases align to TRBD1. Per germline, CDR1 SSHAT and CDR2 FNYEAQ (reference sequence). This CDR3 region has 16 residues. This CDR3 is CASSPSQGASTDTQYF. CDR3 bases: TGTGCTAGCAGCCCCTCCCAGGGGGCTTCCACAGATACGCAGTATTTT.

CDR3 region: CASSLYAGGLYEQYF. Written as DNA, the CDR3 is TGTGCCAGCAGTCTCTATGCGGGAGGGCTCTACGAGCAGTACTTC. The chain uses TRBV27 and TRBJ2-7; 9 bases line up with TRBD2. Germline V lookup: CDR1 MNHEY, CDR2 SMNVEV (reference sequence). The length of the CDR3 is 15 residues. The V and J ends lost 5 bases and 3 bases, in that order; junction bases with no gene match: 8.

The V gene is TRBV29-1, the J gene TRBJ1-1; D remains ambiguous. The CDR3 has 11 amino acids. CDR1 and CDR2 (germline): SQVTM, ANQGSEA. The CDR3 reads CRATENTEAFF. The CDR3 coding sequence is TGCAGGGCAACAGAGAACACTGAAGCTTTCTTT.